These 26 T cell receptor beta chains were sequenced from one sample in a study of vaccination and CD4 T cells after COVID-19. Sequenced with the Oncomine TCR Beta short-read assay was DNA taken from cultured CD4+ T cells. TCRdb re-called the PCR reads through MiXCR, storing one row per CDR3 protein. The sample holds some 11,000 distinct CDR3 sequences; 65% to 75% are singletons and the top ten take under 13%. Treatment here: approximately 9-day PBMC culture with coronavirus spike peptide pools or control peptides (ViraFEST assay). Their antigens are not known. Sequenced input: CD4+ T cells from blood, cultured in vitro. The receptors were gathered from a human donor who had recovered from COVID-19.

This clonotype came up a few times. The chain links TRBV6-5 to TRBJ2-7; possibly TRBD1 or TRBD2 for D (6 bases each). Trimming removed 2 bases at V and 0 bases at J, with 14 bases between. Germline CDR1 and CDR2: MNHEY and SVGAGI. CDR3 length equals 16 residues. The CDR3 DNA reads as TGTGCCAGCAGTTACGGAGGGCAGGGGAGCTCCTACGAGCAGTACTTC. Amino acid sequence: CASSYGGQGSSYEQYF.

The gene calls are TRBV3-1 and TRBJ2-1; no clear D gene. This CDR3 has 12 residues. Germline loops: CDR1 LGHDT, CDR2 YNNKEL (reference sequence). The germline V and J ends were trimmed by 4 bases and 15 bases, with 16 bases remaining between them. Written as DNA, the CDR3 is TGTGCCAGCAGCCGGGATAACGTTGTTTGGTTCTTC. It yields the protein CASSRDNVVWFF.

The chain links TRBV6-5 to TRBJ1-1; TRBD1 aligns across 10 bases. The CDR3 covers 16 residues. Germline V gives CDR1 MNHEY, CDR2 SVGAGI. With 2 bases clipped from V and 6 bases from J, the junction kept 9 bases outside the gene matches. CDR3 coding DNA: TGTGCCAGCAGTTACCGACAGGGGGCCGAGGACTCTGAAGCTTTCTTT. It specifies CASSYRQGAEDSEAFF.

The CDR3 DNA sequence: TGTGCCAGCAGAACACAGCTGAACACTGAAGCTTTCTTT. Amino acid sequence: CASRTQLNTEAFF. The rearrangement joins TRBV7-2 to TRBJ1-1, with D unclear. V dropped 6 bases and J dropped 0 bases, with 8 bases sitting between them. Germline lookup yields CDR1 SGHTA and CDR2 FQGNSA. CDR3 length: 13 amino acids.

V is TRBV20-1 and J is TRBJ2-7, with 8 bases identical to TRBD1. V lost 1 base to trimming and J lost 3 bases; unmatched junction nucleotides: 14. This CDR3 has 17 residues. The V gene's germline CDR1 is DFQATT and CDR2 SNEGSKA (reference sequence). This CDR3 is CSARGGRDRSSYYEQYF. CDR3 sequence (DNA): TGCAGTGCTAGAGGGGGGCGGGACAGGTCCTCCTACTACGAGCAGTACTTC.

The DNA for the CDR3 is TGTGCCAGCAGCTTAGTTTCGACAGGGAGGGCCAACGTCCTGACTTTC. Encoded protein: CASSLVSTGRANVLTF. This rearrangement joins TRBV7-2 to TRBJ2-6; 7 bases match TRBD1. This CDR3 has 16 amino acids. Germline loops: CDR1 SGHTA, CDR2 FQGNSA. Losses at the gene ends were 1 base for V and 5 bases for J; bases not matched to a gene: 5.

The J gene is TRBJ1-2, the V gene TRBV7-3; D is undetermined. CDR3 length equals 16 residues. V lost 5 bases and J lost 1, with 17 bases in between. Germline loops: CDR1 SGHTA, CDR2 FQGTGA. The CDR3 DNA reads as TGTGCCAGCAGCGAGACCCCCCGGGCCGGTAACTATGGCTACACCTTC. This gives the protein CASSETPRAGNYGYTF.

V usage is TRBV19 and J usage is TRBJ1-1; unclear D gene. The CDR3 is made up of 16 amino acids. V was cut by 5 bases and J by 4 bases, with 20 bases left in between. Germline V gene data show CDR1 as LNHDA and CDR2 as SQIVND (reference sequence). The CDR3 sequence: CASSLRGPRGSTEAFF. Written as DNA, the CDR3 is TGTGCCAGTAGTCTCCGTGGACCCCGAGGGAGCACTGAAGCTTTCTTT.

The gene calls are TRBV10-3 and TRBJ2-7; no clear D gene. Germline loops: CDR1 ENHRY, CDR2 SYGVKD. The CDR3 covers 11 residues. The V end lost 4 bases, the J end lost 3 bases, and 4 bases lay between the germline ends. CDR3 loop: CAISAVYEQYF. Here the CDR3 DNA reads TGTGCCATCAGTGCCGTCTACGAGCAGTACTTC.

The chain links TRBV6-5 to TRBJ1-3; no clear D. The ends were cut back, 0 bases at V and 0 bases at J, with 9 bases in the middle. This CDR3 is 16 amino acids long. CDR1 MNHEY and CDR2 SVGAGI come from the germline V gene. This CDR3 is CASSYSPAVSGNTIYF. The CDR3 DNA reads as TGTGCCAGCAGTTACTCTCCGGCAGTCTCTGGAAACACCATATATTTT.

This clonotype was recorded a few times. This CDR3 is CASSRLAGGLTDTQYF. The CDR3 coding sequence is TGTGCCAGCAGCCGACTAGCGGGGGGTCTCACAGATACGCAGTATTTT. The gene calls are TRBV7-8 and TRBJ2-3; 13 nucleotides align to TRBD2. There are 16 residues in the CDR3. Per the germline V gene, CDR1 is SGHVS and CDR2 is FQNEAQ. V shed 5 bases, J shed 2 bases, and the junction held 4 bases outside the gene matches.

The chain's CDR3 is CASSGTANYGYTF. The CDR3 DNA sequence: TGTGCCAGCAGTGGGACAGCAAACTATGGCTACACCTTC. The rearrangement uses TRBV2 and TRBJ1-2, with D possibly being TRBD1 (6 bases). The CDR3 sequence is 13 residues long. Germline V gives CDR1 SNHLY, CDR2 FYNNEI. With 4 bases removed from V and 2 bases from J, the gap between germline ends came to 8 bases.

CDR3 sequence: CASSLEGTLHF. CDR3 in DNA: TGCGCCAGCAGCTTGGAGGGCACTCTCCACTTT. This chain connects TRBV5-1 to TRBJ1-6; D unclear. Trimming removed 0 bases from V and 16 bases from J, with 8 bases in between. This CDR3 has 11 residues. CDR1 SGHRS and CDR2 YFSETQ come from the germline V gene.

This chain's CDR3 is CASSLGGTSYEQYF. CDR3 DNA sequence: TGTGCCAGCAGCTTAGGCGGGACATCCTACGAGCAGTACTTC. The chain recombines TRBV7-2 with TRBJ2-7; D is perhaps TRBD1 or TRBD2 (6 bases each). Trimming removed 1 base from V and 1 base from J, with 8 bases in between. The CDR3 runs to 14 residues. CDR1 SGHTA and CDR2 FQGNSA come from the germline V gene.

The chain carries TRBV20-1 and TRBJ1-1; the D is unclear. Deletions cut 3 bases from V and 2 bases from J, with 13 bases between. The germline gives CDR1 DFQATT, CDR2 SNEGSKA (reference sequence). The CDR3 is 14 residues long. The CDR3 loop is CSASFQQKNTEAFF. CDR3 DNA: TGCAGTGCTAGCTTCCAACAGAAAAACACTGAAGCTTTCTTT.

The chain uses TRBV28 and TRBJ2-3; the match to TRBD1 covers 7 bases. Germline V gives CDR1 MDHEN, CDR2 SYDVKM. The CDR3 is 16 residues long. J was trimmed by 2 bases and V by 4 bases; bases with no gene match: 9. The CDR3 sequence: CASSSRRDSNTDTQYF. In nucleotides, the CDR3 is TGTGCCAGCAGTTCCCGCCGGGACAGCAACACAGATACGCAGTATTTT.

V gene TRBV18 combines with J gene TRBJ1-6; a possible D gene is TRBD1 (6 bases). The CDR3 consists of 17 residues. CDR1 is KGHSH and CDR2 is LQKENI in the germline V gene. V was pared by 6 bases and J by 6 bases, with 21 bases between. CDR3 residues: CASSLTAGAQSNSPLHF. CDR3 in DNA: TGTGCCAGCTCCCTTACGGCGGGGGCGCAAAGTAATTCACCCCTCCACTTT. Combining the CDR3 with reference TRBV18 and TRBJ1-6 gives the whole variable domain NAGVMQNPRHLVRRRGQEARLRCSPMKGHSHVYWYRQLPEEGLKFMVYLQKENIIDESGMPKERFSAEFPKEGPSILRIQQVVRGDSAAYFCASSLTAGAQSNSPLHFGNGTRLTVT.

This sequence joins TRBV7-9 and TRBJ1-4; TRBD1 is a possible D gene (6 bases). Between the trimmed V and J ends, which lost 8 bases and 5 bases, there was a span of 18 bases. The CDR3 is 15 residues long. Germline V gene lookup returns CDR1 SEHNR and CDR2 FQNEAQ (reference sequence). The CDR3 here is CASLSRTELNEKLFF. DNA of the CDR3: TGTGCCAGCCTCAGTCGGACAGAACTAAATGAAAAACTGTTTTTT.

This clonotype was counted a few times. The CDR3 here is CASTIRTGGNEKLFF. DNA of the CDR3: TGTGCCAGCACCATACGGACAGGGGGTAATGAAAAACTGTTTTTT. The chain employs TRBV27 and TRBJ1-4; 10 nucleotides align to TRBD1. The CDR3 runs 15 residues. CDR1 is MNHEY and CDR2 is SMNVEV in the germline V gene (reference sequence). V was pared by 7 bases and J by 4 bases, with 6 bases of the junction left unmatched. The full variable domain, in which reference TRBV27 and TRBJ1-4 provide the parts outside the CDR3, is EAQVTQNPRYLITVTGKKLTVTCSQNMNHEYMSWYRQDPGLGLRQIYYSMNVEVTDKGDVPEGYKVSRKEKRNFPLILESPSPNQTSLYFCASTIRTGGNEKLFFGSGTQLSVL.

This clonotype was seen only once. CDR3 sequence: CASSGTGSPTGELFF. Here the CDR3 DNA reads TGTGCCAGCTCGGGGACAGGGTCGCCCACCGGGGAGCTGTTTTTT. V and J are TRBV2 and TRBJ2-2, with 9 bases matching TRBD1. The germline gives CDR1 SNHLY, CDR2 FYNNEI. The CDR3 has 15 residues. Trimming removed 8 bases from V and 4 bases from J; junction bases left unmatched: 8. Drawing the rest from reference TRBV2 and TRBJ2-2, the complete variable domain is EPEVTQTPSHQVTQMGQEVILRCVPISNHLYFYWYRQILGQKVEFLVSFYNNEISEKSEIFDDQFSVERPDGSNFTLKIRSTKLEDSAMYFCASSGTGSPTGELFFGEGSRLTVL.

The chain uses TRBV20-1 and TRBJ1-4; no clear D. From germline, CDR1 is DFQATT and CDR2 SNEGSKA (reference sequence). V was clipped by 4 bases and J by 7 bases, with 16 bases between them. The CDR3 has 14 residues. The DNA of the CDR3 is TGCAGTGCTATACCTCCGGGTGTCTTTGAAAAACTGTTTTTT. It translates to CSAIPPGVFEKLFF.

This sequence joins TRBV2 and TRBJ2-5; 8 nucleotides line up with TRBD1. The CDR3 covers 15 residues. The V and J ends lost 3 bases and 4 bases, in that order; junction bases with no gene match: 7. CDR1 and CDR2 from the germline V gene are SNHLY and FYNNEI. The CDR3 is CASSDRGQGGETQYF. CDR3 bases: TGTGCCAGCAGTGACAGGGGGCAAGGGGGAGAGACCCAGTACTTC.

The table lists this clonotype with a count of one. The chain combines TRBV3-1 with TRBJ2-7, with D perhaps matching TRBD2 (6 bases). This CDR3 spans 13 amino acids. Germline CDR1 LGHDT, CDR2 YNNKEL (reference sequence). With 0 bases removed from V and 3 bases from J, the gap between germline ends came to 6 bases. This CDR3 reads CASSQEGGYEQYF. The CDR3 coding sequence is TGTGCCAGCAGCCAAGAGGGGGGCTACGAGCAGTACTTC.

The rearrangement links TRBV2 to TRBJ2-1; TRBD1 aligns across 8 bases. The CDR3 sequence is 15 residues long. Per the germline V gene, CDR1 is SNHLY and CDR2 is FYNNEI. The ends lost 2 bases at V and 8 bases at J; junction bases unmatched: 8. The CDR3 region is CASSERLQGVHEQFF. In DNA, the CDR3 is TGTGCCAGCAGTGAAAGATTACAGGGGGTCCATGAGCAGTTCTTC.

The chain is built from TRBV15 and TRBJ2-6; no clear D. Per the germline V gene, CDR1 is LNHNV and CDR2 is YYDKDF (reference sequence). V dropped 3 bases and J dropped 0 bases, with 18 bases sitting between them. This CDR3 has 19 amino acids. The DNA of the CDR3 is TGTGCCACCAGCAGGGCTCTAGTCCCTCGGAGCTCTGGGGCCAACGTCCTGACTTTC. Translating gives CATSRALVPRSSGANVLTF.

CDR3 residues: CASTRDSPNYGELFF. The CDR3 DNA follows: TGTGCCAGCACCCGGGACTCCCCAAACTACGGGGAGCTGTTTTTT. The chain employs TRBV5-3 and TRBJ2-2; a possible D gene is TRBD2 (6 bases). TRBV5-3 is an ORF for which the function is uncertain. This CDR3 is 15 amino acids long. V was pared by 8 bases and J by 7 bases, with 21 bases between.